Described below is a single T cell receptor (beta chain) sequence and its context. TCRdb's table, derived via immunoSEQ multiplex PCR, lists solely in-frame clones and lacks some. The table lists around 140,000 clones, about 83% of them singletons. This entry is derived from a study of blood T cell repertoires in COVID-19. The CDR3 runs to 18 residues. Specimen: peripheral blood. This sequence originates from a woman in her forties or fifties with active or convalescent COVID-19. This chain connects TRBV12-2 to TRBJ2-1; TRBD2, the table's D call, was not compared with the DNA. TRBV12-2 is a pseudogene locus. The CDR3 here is CASRLELAGPPGDNEQFF. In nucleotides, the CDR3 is TGTGCAAGTCGCTTAGAACTAGCGGGGCCTCCTGGGGACAATGAGCAGTTCTTC.